Following are 21 T cell receptor beta chains from one sample sequenced in a study of CD4 T cell repertoires in COVID-19. TCRdb's table, derived via immunoSEQ multiplex PCR, lists solely in-frame clones and lacks some. The top ten clones hold around 0.58% of a sample with about 75,000 clones, about four fifths of them seen once. The sample consisted of CD4+ T cells from peripheral blood, taken after recovery from COVID-19. These receptors all stem from a human donor who had COVID-19.

The chain is built from TRBV9 and TRBJ2-1, with 11 bases matching TRBD2. This CDR3 has 17 residues. V lost 4 bases and J lost 4; bases outside the gene matches: 10. The germline V gene has CDR1 SGDLS and CDR2 YYNGEE. The CDR3: CASSSSLAGGRYNEQFF. The CDR3 bases are TGTGCCAGCAGCTCCTCTTTAGCGGGGGGGAGATACAATGAGCAGTTCTTC.

V and J are TRBV18 and TRBJ1-1; tentatively, D is TRBD1 (6 bases). The CDR3 length is 16 residues. Trimming cost V 6 bases and J 4 bases, with 21 bases left between them. CDR1 and CDR2 from the germline V gene are KGHSH and LQKENI. CDR3 amino acids: CASSLFEGRGSTEAFF. Written as DNA, the CDR3 is TGTGCCAGCTCCCTATTTGAGGGGAGGGGGTCCACTGAAGCTTTCTTT.

The J gene is TRBJ1-5, the V gene TRBV11-2; no definite D call. Trimming left V 5 bases short and J 4 bases short, with 9 bases between. Germline CDR1 is SGHAT and CDR2 is FQNNGV. The CDR3 is made up of 13 amino acids. CDR3 sequence reads: CASSPTGNQPQHF. CDR3 nucleotide sequence: TGTGCCAGCAGCCCAACGGGGAATCAGCCCCAGCATTTT.

This chain connects TRBV28 to TRBJ2-7; D tentatively fits TRBD1 or TRBD2 (5 bases each). Trimming took 6 bases from V and 3 from J, leaving 18 bases between them. This CDR3 is built from 15 residues. Germline V gene sequence: CDR1 MDHEN, CDR2 SYDVKM. The CDR3 loop is CASSPGSARGYEQYF. The DNA for the CDR3 is TGTGCCAGCAGCCCCGGCTCTGCGAGGGGCTACGAGCAGTACTTC.

J is TRBJ1-2 and V is TRBV6-1; D not certain. V dropped 10 bases and J dropped 3 bases, with 9 bases sitting between them. Germline CDR1 reads MNHNS; CDR2 reads SASEGT. The CDR3 is 11 residues long. CDR3: CATQVDYGYTF. CDR3 coding DNA: TGTGCCACCCAGGTGGACTATGGCTACACCTTC.

The chain joins TRBV15 to TRBJ2-4, with 7 bases matching TRBD2. Germline lookup yields CDR1 LNHNV and CDR2 YYDKDF (reference sequence). V lost 1 base, J lost 6 bases, and 12 bases stayed unmatched. The CDR3 covers 17 residues. In nucleotides, the CDR3 is TGTGCCACCAGCAGAGTAGTAAGGGGAGGGGTCGGAAACATTCAGTACTTC. It is translated as CATSRVVRGGVGNIQYF.

The rearrangement joins TRBV9 to TRBJ1-1, with D uncertain. V was cut by 4 bases and J by 1 base, with 8 bases left in between. The CDR3 has 13 residues. CDR1 is SGDLS, CDR2 YYNGEE, per germline. CDR3 nucleotide sequence: TGTGCCAGCAGCACGCATACGAACACTGAAGCTTTCTTT. Translated, it gives CASSTHTNTEAFF.

This clone was counted only a few times. V gene TRBV19 combines with J gene TRBJ1-1; possible D gene TRBD1, 5 bases. Between the trimmed V and J ends, which lost 5 bases and 1 base, there was a span of 11 bases. CDR3 length equals 14 residues. Germline CDR1 and CDR2: LNHDA and SQIVND (reference sequence). CDR3 nucleotides: TGTGCCAGTAGTCTCGGGACGGGGAACACTGAAGCTTTCTTT. Amino acids: CASSLGTGNTEAFF.

Concerning this clone itself: Within the sample, other DNA sequences also encode this same CDR3. The J gene is TRBJ1-3, the V gene TRBV27; tentatively, D is TRBD1 (5 bases). This CDR3 contains 16 residues. V lost 0 bases and J 0 bases, leaving 9 bases between the germline ends. Germline V gene sequence: CDR1 MNHEY, CDR2 SMNVEV (reference sequence). Here the CDR3 reads CASSLSGVLSGNTIYF. For the CDR3, the DNA is TGTGCCAGCAGTTTATCAGGGGTTCTCTCTGGAAACACCATATATTTT.

The chain employs TRBV11-2 and TRBJ1-1; a possible D gene is TRBD1 (5 bases). Germline values: CDR1 SGHAT, CDR2 FQNNGV. CDR3 size: 15 residues. Trimming cost V 5 bases and J 1 base, with 14 bases left between them. CDR3 sequence reads: CASSSLGTGNTEAFF. DNA of the CDR3: TGTGCCAGCAGCAGTCTCGGGACTGGGAACACTGAAGCTTTCTTT.

This clone was counted a few times. The rearrangement uses TRBV19 and TRBJ1-5; TRBD1 is a possible D gene (5 bases). V was cut by 6 bases and J by 6 bases, with 12 bases left in between. Looked up from germline, CDR1 is LNHDA and CDR2 is SQIVND (reference sequence). The CDR3 loop spans 13 amino acids. The CDR3 DNA is TGTGCCAGTAGCACTTCAGGGAGTCAGCCCCAGCATTTT. Protein product: CASSTSGSQPQHF.

J is TRBJ1-1 and V is TRBV7-9; D remains ambiguous. The CDR3 consists of 13 residues. V was clipped by 4 bases and J by 1 base, with 7 bases between them. The germline CDR1 and CDR2 sequences are SEHNR and FQNEAQ (reference sequence). The CDR3 loop reads CASSSTWNTEAFF. CDR3 sequence (DNA): TGTGCCAGCAGCTCAACTTGGAACACTGAAGCTTTCTTT.

The chain combines TRBV7-2 with TRBJ2-1; D not certain. Trimming removed 5 bases from V and 0 bases from J, with 14 bases in between. CDR1 is SGHTA, CDR2 FQGNSA, per germline. This CDR3 comprises 16 residues. The CDR3 sequence: CASSPPRGSSYNEQFF. The CDR3 coding sequence is TGTGCCAGCAGCCCCCCTCGCGGCAGCTCCTACAATGAGCAGTTCTTC.

This clone was observed a handful of times. The chain carries TRBV28 and TRBJ1-1; TRBD1 agrees at 7 bases. There are 15 residues in the CDR3. V shed 6 bases and J 5 bases; nucleotides not matched to a gene: 12. Per germline, CDR1 MDHEN and CDR2 SYDVKM. CDR3 amino acids: CASRSTGTEQTEAFF. For the CDR3, the DNA is TGTGCCAGCAGGTCTACCGGGACAGAACAAACTGAAGCTTTCTTT.

This chain links TRBV2 with TRBJ2-5; maybe TRBD1 (6 bases). The CDR3 sequence is 14 residues long. Germline loops: CDR1 SNHLY, CDR2 FYNNEI. Deletions cut 3 bases from V and 2 bases from J, with 10 bases between. CDR3 residues: CASSDRGTQETQYF. The CDR3 nucleotides read TGTGCCAGCAGTGACAGGGGAACGCAAGAGACCCAGTACTTC.

CDR3: CASSSGGTSGRIHEQFF. CDR3 DNA: TGTGCCAGCAGTTCCGGCGGGACTAGCGGGAGGATCCATGAGCAGTTCTTC. V and J are TRBV28 and TRBJ2-1, with 15 bases aligning to TRBD2. This CDR3 is built from 17 residues. Germline V gives CDR1 MDHEN, CDR2 SYDVKM. With 4 bases clipped from V and 8 bases from J, the junction kept 9 bases outside the gene matches.

The chain recombines TRBV4-2 with TRBJ2-7, with unresolved D. In germline, CDR1 is LGHNA, CDR2 YNFKEQ. The CDR3 is 14 residues long. V lost 2 bases to trimming and J lost 3 bases, with 11 bases between them. CDR3 coding DNA: TGTGCCAGCAGCCAACTGGTAGGTAGCTACGAGCAGTACTTC. It encodes CASSQLVGSYEQYF.

This chain joins TRBV9 and TRBJ1-5, with D possibly TRBD1 on 5 matching bases. CDR1 and CDR2 from the germline V gene are SGDLS and YYNGEE. V was cut by 4 bases and J by 10 bases, with 21 bases left in between. There are 15 residues in the CDR3. The CDR3 nucleotides are TGTGCCAGCAGCACCGCTGGAGGGGCCGCTCAACCCCAGCATTTT. Its translation is CASSTAGGAAQPQHF.

The rearrangement joins TRBV16 to TRBJ2-6; D is unclear. Trimming stripped 2 bases from V and 0 bases from J, with 11 bases between. This CDR3 is built from 17 residues. The germline CDR1 and CDR2 sequences are KGHSY and FQNENV. CDR3 sequence: CASSQGPYNSGANVLTF. In DNA, the CDR3 is TGTGCCAGCAGCCAAGGGCCATACAACTCTGGGGCCAACGTCCTGACTTTC.

This clone was picked up one time. The chain recombines TRBV10-2 with TRBJ2-7; D is perhaps TRBD2 (6 bases). The CDR3 covers 14 residues. Trimming pared 6 bases from V and 9 bases from J, leaving 21 bases between. Germline CDR1 reads WSHSY; CDR2 reads SAAADI. CDR3 region: CASSDGTARSGQYF. The CDR3 DNA reads as TGCGCCAGCAGCGACGGGACTGCGAGGAGTGGGCAGTACTTC.

The chain couples TRBV7-6 to TRBJ2-7, with 8 bases that match TRBD2. The V and J ends lost 3 bases and 3 bases, in that order; junction bases with no gene match: 7. The CDR3 sequence is 15 residues long. Germline V CDR1 and CDR2: SGHVS, FNYEAQ. Here the CDR3 DNA reads TGTGCCAGCAGCTTGGGAGATGGGACTAGCTACGAGCAGTACTTC. Its translation: CASSLGDGTSYEQYF.